This section outlines one TCR beta chain sequence together with its context. What it binds is unknown. The data were taken from a study of cytomegalovirus exposure and HLA in healthy donors. Study-wide results and caveats: A subsequent analysis found that TCR clusters from the first cohort also tended to co-occur in the 130 or so validation repertoires, with approximately 95% of cluster scores above 0. Testing in vitro showed a few CMV-associated chains specific for CMV antigens.

TCRdb keeps only in-frame clones here, not all; method: immunoSEQ multiplex PCR. The table has roughly 150,000 clones, about 88% seen once. The sequencing input was PBMCs. The source is a woman under 30 in good health and CMV-seronegative.

The DNA for the CDR3 is TGTGCCTGGAGTGTTCCAATGGGACTTAATGAAAAACTGTTTTTT. Translating it yields CAWSVPMGLNEKLFF. The V gene is TRBV30, the J gene TRBJ1-4; D is possibly TRBD1 (5 bases). Germline CDR1 reads GTSNPN; CDR2 reads SVGIG (reference sequence). The CDR3 has 15 amino acids. Deletions cut 0 bases from V and 4 bases from J, with 12 bases between.